The following is a T cell receptor (beta chain) sequence with its context. The antigen is unknown. CDR1 is MNHEY and CDR2 is SVGAGI in the germline V gene. The CDR3 runs to 15 residues. V was clipped by 6 bases and J by 2 bases; unmatched bases: 7. Profiled with immunoSEQ multiplex PCR; TCRdb holds only in-frame clones, not every one. The table has 100,000 or so clones, around 85% seen once. The sample belongs to a study of identifying expanded T cells in peripheral blood. Study-wide results and limits: Clone count variance between roughly two-week samples rose with total template count. Over approximately two and four weeks, about 15 and 19 clones changed, versus approximately 1.1 between replicates.

The rearrangement links TRBV6-5 to TRBJ1-1; 9 bases are shared with TRBD1. This sequence was found in a person aged 18 to 70 in good health. The material sequenced was blood. The CDR3 protein is CASRTDRGQNTEAFF. The CDR3 DNA sequence: TGTGCCAGCAGGACGGACAGGGGACAAAACACTGAAGCTTTCTTT.